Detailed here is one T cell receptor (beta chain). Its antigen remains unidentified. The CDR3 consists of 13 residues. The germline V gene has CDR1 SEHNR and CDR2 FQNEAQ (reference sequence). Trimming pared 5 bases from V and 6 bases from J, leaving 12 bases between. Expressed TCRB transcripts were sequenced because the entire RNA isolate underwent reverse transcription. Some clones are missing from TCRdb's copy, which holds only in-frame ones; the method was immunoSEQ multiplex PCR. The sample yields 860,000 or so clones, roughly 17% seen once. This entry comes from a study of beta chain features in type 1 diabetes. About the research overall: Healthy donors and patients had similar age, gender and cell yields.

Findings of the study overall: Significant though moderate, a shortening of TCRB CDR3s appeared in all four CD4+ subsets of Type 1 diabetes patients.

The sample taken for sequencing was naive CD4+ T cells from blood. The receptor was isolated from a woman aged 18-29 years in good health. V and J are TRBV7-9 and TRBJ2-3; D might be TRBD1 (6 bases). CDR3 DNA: TGTGCCAGCAGCCCGCAGGGGTGGGATACGCAGTATTTT. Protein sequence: CASSPQGWDTQYF.